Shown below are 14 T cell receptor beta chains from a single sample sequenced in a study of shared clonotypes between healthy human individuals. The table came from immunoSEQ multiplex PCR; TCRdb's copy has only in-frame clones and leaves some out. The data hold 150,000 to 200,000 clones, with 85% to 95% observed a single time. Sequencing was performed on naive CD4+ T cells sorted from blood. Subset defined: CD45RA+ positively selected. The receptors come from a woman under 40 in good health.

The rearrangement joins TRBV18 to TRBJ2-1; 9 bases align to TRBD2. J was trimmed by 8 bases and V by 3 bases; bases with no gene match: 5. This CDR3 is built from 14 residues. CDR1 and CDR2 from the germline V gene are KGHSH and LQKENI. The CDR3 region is CASSPVAGEDEQFF. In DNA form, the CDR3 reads TGTGCCAGCTCACCGGTAGCGGGAGAGGATGAGCAGTTCTTC.

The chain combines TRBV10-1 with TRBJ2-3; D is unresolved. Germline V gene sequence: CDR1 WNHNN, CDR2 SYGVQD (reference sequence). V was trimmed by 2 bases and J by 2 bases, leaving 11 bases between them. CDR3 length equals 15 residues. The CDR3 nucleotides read TGCGCCAGCAGTGAGGGCGCGCAGGCCACAGATACGCAGTATTTT. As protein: CASSEGAQATDTQYF.

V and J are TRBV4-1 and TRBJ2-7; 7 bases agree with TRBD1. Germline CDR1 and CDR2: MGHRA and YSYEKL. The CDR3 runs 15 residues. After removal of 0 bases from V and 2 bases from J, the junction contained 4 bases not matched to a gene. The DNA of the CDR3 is TGCGCCAGCAGCCAAGAACCGACAGGGACCTACGAGCAGTACTTC. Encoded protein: CASSQEPTGTYEQYF.

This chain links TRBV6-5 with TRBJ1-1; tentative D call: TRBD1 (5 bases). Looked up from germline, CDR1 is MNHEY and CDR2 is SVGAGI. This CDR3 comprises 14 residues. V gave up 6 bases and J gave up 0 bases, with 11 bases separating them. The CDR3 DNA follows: TGTGCCAGCAGCGAGACAGTTATGAACACTGAAGCTTTCTTT. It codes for CASSETVMNTEAFF.

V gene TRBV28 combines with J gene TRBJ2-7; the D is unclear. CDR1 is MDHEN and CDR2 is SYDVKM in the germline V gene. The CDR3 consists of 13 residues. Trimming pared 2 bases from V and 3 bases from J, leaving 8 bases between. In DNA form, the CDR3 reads TGTGCCAGCAGTTTAGATGGGCACTACGAGCAGTACTTC. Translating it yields CASSLDGHYEQYF.

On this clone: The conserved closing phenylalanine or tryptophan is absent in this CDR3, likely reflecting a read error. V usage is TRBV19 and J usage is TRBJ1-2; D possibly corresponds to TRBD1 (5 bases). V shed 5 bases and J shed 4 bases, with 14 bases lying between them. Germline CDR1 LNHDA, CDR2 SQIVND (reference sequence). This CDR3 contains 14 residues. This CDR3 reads CASSPPGLGYGYTL. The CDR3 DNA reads TGTGCCAGTAGTCCTCCGGGGCTGGGCTATGGCTACACCCTC.

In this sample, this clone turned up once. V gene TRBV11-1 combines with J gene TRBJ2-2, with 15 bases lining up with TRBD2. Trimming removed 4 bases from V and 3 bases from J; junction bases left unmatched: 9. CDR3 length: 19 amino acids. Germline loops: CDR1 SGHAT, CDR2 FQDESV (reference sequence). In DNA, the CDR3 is TGTGCCAGCAGCTCCGCCGGACTAGCGGGAGGGCGGGACACCGGGGAGCTGTTTTTT. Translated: CASSSAGLAGGRDTGELFF.

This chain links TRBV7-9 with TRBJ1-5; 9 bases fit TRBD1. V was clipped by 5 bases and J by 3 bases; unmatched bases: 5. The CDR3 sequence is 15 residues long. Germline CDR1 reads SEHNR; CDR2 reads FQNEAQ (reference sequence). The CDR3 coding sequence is TGTGCCAGCAGCCCTGGACAGGGGTTCAATCAGCCCCAGCATTTT. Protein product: CASSPGQGFNQPQHF.

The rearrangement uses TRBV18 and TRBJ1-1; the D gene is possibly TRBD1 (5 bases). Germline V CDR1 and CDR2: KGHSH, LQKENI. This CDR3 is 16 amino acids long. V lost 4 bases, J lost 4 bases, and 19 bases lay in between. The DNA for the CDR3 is TGTGCCAGCTCACTAACCCTGCAGGGAAGGATCACTGAAGCTTTCTTT. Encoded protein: CASSLTLQGRITEAFF.

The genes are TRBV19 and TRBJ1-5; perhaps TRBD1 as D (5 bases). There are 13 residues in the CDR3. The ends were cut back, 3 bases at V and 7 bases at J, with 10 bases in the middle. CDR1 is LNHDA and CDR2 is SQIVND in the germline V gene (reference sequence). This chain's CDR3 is CASSMPRVQPQHF. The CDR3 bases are TGTGCCAGTAGTATGCCCAGGGTCCAGCCCCAGCATTTT.

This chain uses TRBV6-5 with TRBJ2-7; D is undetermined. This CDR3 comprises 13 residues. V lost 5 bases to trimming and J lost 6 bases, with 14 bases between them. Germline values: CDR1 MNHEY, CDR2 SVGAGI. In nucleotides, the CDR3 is TGTGCCAGCAGTCTGTCCATAACTCGCGAGCAGTACTTC. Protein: CASSLSITREQYF.

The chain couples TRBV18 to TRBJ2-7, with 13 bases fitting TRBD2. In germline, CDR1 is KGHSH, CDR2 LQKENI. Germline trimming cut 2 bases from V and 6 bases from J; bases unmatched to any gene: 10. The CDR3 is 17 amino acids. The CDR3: CASSPRLLAGGPREQYF. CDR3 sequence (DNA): TGTGCCAGCTCACCAAGGTTACTAGCGGGAGGGCCGCGCGAGCAGTACTTC.

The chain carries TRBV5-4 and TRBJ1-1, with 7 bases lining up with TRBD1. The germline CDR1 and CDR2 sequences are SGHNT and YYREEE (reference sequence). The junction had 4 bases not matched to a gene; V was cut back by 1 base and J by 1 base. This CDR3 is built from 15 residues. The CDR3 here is CASSLSDRRNTEAFF. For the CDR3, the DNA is TGTGCCAGCAGCTTGTCGGACAGGCGGAACACTGAAGCTTTCTTT.

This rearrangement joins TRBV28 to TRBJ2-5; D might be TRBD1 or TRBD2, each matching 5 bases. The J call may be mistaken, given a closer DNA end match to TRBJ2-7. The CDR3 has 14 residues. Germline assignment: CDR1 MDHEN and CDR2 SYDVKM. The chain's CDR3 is CASNGPGTVYEQYF. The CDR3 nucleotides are TGTGCCAGCAACGGTCCAGGGACGGTCTACGAGCAGTACTTC.